Below, 13 T cell receptor beta chains from the same sample are listed, as sequenced in a study of blood T cell repertoires in COVID-19. Some clones are missing from TCRdb's copy, which holds only in-frame ones; the method was immunoSEQ multiplex PCR. The data show 250,000 or so clones, more than 75% seen once. Material for sequencing was peripheral blood. These TCRs come from a man between 35 and 55 years old with active or convalescent COVID-19.

The rearrangement links TRBV7-9 to TRBJ1-1; weak D call: TRBD1 (6 bases). This CDR3 has 17 residues. CDR1 and CDR2 (germline): SEHNR, FQNEAQ (reference sequence). The ends were cut back, 1 base at V and 4 bases at J, with 19 bases in the middle. CDR3 region: CASSLVNSGRGVTEAFF. The CDR3 DNA is TGTGCCAGCAGCTTAGTGAATAGTGGGAGGGGGGTCACTGAAGCTTTCTTT.

This chain links TRBV4-2 with TRBJ2-7; possibly TRBD2 for D (5 bases). CDR1 LGHNA and CDR2 YNFKEQ come from the germline V gene. Trimming removed 0 bases at V and 3 bases at J, with 12 bases between. The CDR3 consists of 15 residues. Here the CDR3 DNA reads TGTGCCAGCAGCCAAGAAGGCCTAGCTGACTACGAGCAGTACTTC. It yields the protein CASSQEGLADYEQYF.

V is TRBV11-1 and J is TRBJ2-3; 9 nucleotides match TRBD2. Trimming cost V 5 bases and J 1 base; bases outside gene matches: 7. CDR3 size: 16 residues. Germline CDR1 reads SGHAT; CDR2 reads FQDESV (reference sequence). In DNA form, the CDR3 reads TGTGCCAGCAGCAGAGGCGGGGGGGCCCGCACAGATACGCAGTATTTT. This sequence encodes CASSRGGGARTDTQYF.

The genes are TRBV3-1 (or the pseudogene TRBV3-2) and TRBJ2-3, with a possible D match to TRBD2 (6 bases). Trimming removed 0 bases at V and 6 bases at J, with 19 bases between. The CDR3 covers 17 residues. Germline loops: CDR1 LGHDT, CDR2 YNNKEL (reference sequence). CDR3 sequence: CASSQDLPGESPDTQYF. CDR3 DNA sequence: TGTGCCAGCAGCCAAGATCTGCCGGGAGAATCGCCCGATACGCAGTATTTT.

The rearrangement links TRBV18 to TRBJ2-7, with D possibly matching TRBD2 (6 bases). V was cut by 4 bases and J by 3 bases, with 10 bases left in between. Germline-derived CDR1 and CDR2 are KGHSH and LQKENI. This CDR3 is 13 amino acids long. The CDR3 nucleotides are TGTGCCAGCTCACAGGACTACAACTACGAGCAGTACTTC. Translation: CASSQDYNYEQYF.

The chain joins TRBV20-1 to TRBJ1-5; a possible D gene is TRBD1 (5 bases). CDR3 length equals 13 residues. The V gene lost 3 bases and the J gene lost 2 bases, with 8 bases spanning the gap. Germline assignment: CDR1 DFQATT and CDR2 SNEGSKA (reference sequence). The CDR3 is CSASGGGNQPQHF. As DNA, the CDR3 is TGCAGTGCTAGTGGGGGGGGCAATCAGCCCCAGCATTTT.

This clone was seen a few times. V gene TRBV24-1 combines with J gene TRBJ1-2; no firm D call. V lost 6 bases, J lost 4 bases, and 14 bases lay in between. The CDR3 has 14 amino acids. Per germline, CDR1 KGHDR and CDR2 SFDVKD. CDR3 sequence: CATSPRHGIYGYTF. The CDR3 DNA reads as TGTGCCACCAGTCCTAGGCACGGTATCTATGGCTACACCTTC.

The rearrangement uses TRBV7-9 and TRBJ1-5; 9 nucleotides agree with TRBD1. This CDR3 contains 15 residues. CDR1 is SEHNR, CDR2 FQNEAQ, per germline (reference sequence). V lost 5 bases, J lost 2 bases, and 4 bases stayed unmatched. The CDR3 sequence: CASSGTGIGNQPQHF. The CDR3 DNA reads TGTGCCAGCAGCGGGACAGGGATTGGCAATCAGCCCCAGCATTTT.

The J gene is TRBJ2-7, the V gene TRBV5-1; 10 positions match TRBD2. J was trimmed by 4 bases and V by 4 bases; bases with no gene match: 11. This CDR3 is built from 16 residues. CDR1 is SGHRS, CDR2 YFSETQ, per germline. The CDR3, as DNA: TGCGCCAGCAGCAGCAACACCGGGACTAGCGCGTACGAGCAGTACTTC. Translated: CASSSNTGTSAYEQYF. Together with reference TRBV5-1 and TRBJ2-7, the CDR3 gives the full variable domain: KAGVTQTPRYLIKTRGQQVTLSCSPISGHRSVSWYQQTPGQGLQFLFEYFSETQRNKGNFPGRFSGRQFSNSRSEMNVSTLELGDSALYLCASSSNTGTSAYEQYFGPGTRLTVT.

The rearrangement links TRBV7-6 to TRBJ2-6, with 7 bases lining up with TRBD1. The V and J ends lost 5 bases and 4 bases, in that order; junction bases with no gene match: 5. The CDR3 is made up of 15 amino acids. The germline V gene encodes CDR1 SGHVS and CDR2 FNYEAQ. The CDR3 sequence: CASSRDRVGANVLTF. DNA of the CDR3: TGTGCCAGCAGCAGAGACAGGGTCGGGGCCAACGTCCTGACTTTC.

In this sample, this clone turned up once. J is TRBJ2-1 and V is TRBV7-8; 9 nucleotides align to TRBD2. CDR1 and CDR2 (germline): SGHVS, FQNEAQ. The CDR3 covers 16 residues. The V gene end was trimmed by 4 bases and the J gene end by 8 bases; junction bases not matched to a gene: 12. The CDR3: CASSSTLAGVGDEQFF. CDR3 DNA sequence: TGTGCCAGCAGCTCGACTTTAGCGGGAGTCGGGGATGAGCAGTTCTTC. The full variable domain, completed using reference TRBV7-8 and TRBJ2-1, is GAGVSQSPRYKVAKRGQDVALRCDPISGHVSLFWYQQALGQGPEFLTYFQNEAQLDKSGLPSDRFFAERPEGSVSTLKIQRTQQEDSAVYLCASSSTLAGVGDEQFFGPGTRLTVL.

The rearrangement links TRBV7-2 to TRBJ1-6; the D gene is possibly TRBD1 (5 bases). The V end lost 3 bases, the J end lost 5 bases, and 8 bases lay between the germline ends. The CDR3 consists of 14 residues. Germline V gives CDR1 SGHTA, CDR2 FQGNSA. DNA for the CDR3: TGTGCCAGCAGCTTTTACAGGAATAATTCACCCCTCCACTTT. Protein sequence: CASSFYRNNSPLHF.

This chain joins TRBV19 and TRBJ1-1, with 7 bases that match TRBD1. Germline V gene sequence: CDR1 LNHDA, CDR2 SQIVND (reference sequence). There are 13 residues in the CDR3. Trimming cost V 4 bases and J 11 bases; bases outside gene matches: 10. CDR3 residues: CASSTETGVDAFF. Here the CDR3 DNA reads TGTGCCAGTAGTACGGAAACAGGGGTCGACGCTTTCTTT.